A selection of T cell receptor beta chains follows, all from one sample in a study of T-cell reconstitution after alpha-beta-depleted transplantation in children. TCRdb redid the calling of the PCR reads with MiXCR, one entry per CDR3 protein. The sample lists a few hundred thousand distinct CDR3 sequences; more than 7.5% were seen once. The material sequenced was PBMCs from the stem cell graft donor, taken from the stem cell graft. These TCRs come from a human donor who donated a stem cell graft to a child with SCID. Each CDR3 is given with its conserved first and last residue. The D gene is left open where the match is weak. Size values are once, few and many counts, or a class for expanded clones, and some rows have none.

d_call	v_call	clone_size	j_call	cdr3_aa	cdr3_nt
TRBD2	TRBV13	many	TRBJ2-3	CASSHIAGLSTDTQYF	TGTGCCAGCAGCCACATAGCGGGCCTTAGCACAGATACGCAGTATTTT
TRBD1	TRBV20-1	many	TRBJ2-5	CSAPGQGSRETQYF	TGCAGTGCCCCGGGACAGGGTTCTCGGGAGACCCAGTACTTC
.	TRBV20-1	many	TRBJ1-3	CSASLTGVPGNTIYF	TGCAGTGCTAGCCTCACCGGGGTACCAGGAAACACCATATATTTT
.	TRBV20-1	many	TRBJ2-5	CSADWGTETQYF	TGCAGTGCTGATTGGGGGACGGAGACCCAGTACTTC
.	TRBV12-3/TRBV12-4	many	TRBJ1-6	CASKRRSSPLHF	TGTGCCAGCAAACGTCGGTCTTCACCCCTCCACTTT
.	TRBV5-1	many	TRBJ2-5	CASSLEIVTQETQYF	TGCGCCAGCAGCTTGGAGATCGTGACACAAGAGACCCAGTACTTC
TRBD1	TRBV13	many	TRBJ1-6	CASSPRTGGPNSPLHF	TGTGCCAGCAGCCCTAGGACAGGGGGACCCAATTCACCCCTCCACTTT
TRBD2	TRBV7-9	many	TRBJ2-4	CASSLEGLADNIQYF	TGTGCCAGCAGCTTAGAGGGACTAGCGGACAACATTCAGTACTTC
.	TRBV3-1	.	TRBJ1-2	CASSLERQDYTF	TGTGCCAGCAGCCTAGAGAGACAGGACTACACCTTC
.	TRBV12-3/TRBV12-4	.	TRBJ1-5	CAICLALGLGSANQPQHF	TGTGCCATCTGTTTAGCGCTGGGGTTGGGGTCGGCAAATCAGCCCCAGCATTTT
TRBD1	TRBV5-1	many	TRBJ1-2	CASSTRQGDGYTF	TGCGCCAGCAGCACCCGACAGGGGGATGGCTACACCTTC
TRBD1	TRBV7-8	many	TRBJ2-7	CASSVTGGVDEQYF	TGTGCCAGCAGCGTTACAGGGGGCGTCGACGAGCAGTACTTC
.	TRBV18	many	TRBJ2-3	CASSPQGDGDTQYF	TGTGCCAGCTCACCACAGGGGGATGGAGATACGCAGTATTTT
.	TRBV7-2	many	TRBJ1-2	CASSSDRYGYTF	TGTGCCAGCAGCTCTGACAGATATGGCTACACCTTC
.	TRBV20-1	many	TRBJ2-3	CSASRDPTDTQYF	TGCAGTGCTAGCCGAGACCCCACAGATACGCAGTATTTT
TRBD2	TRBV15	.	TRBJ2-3	CPTSRDAGGLRVDTQYF	TGTCCCACCAGCAGAGACGCGGGGGGGCTTCGCGTAGATACGCAGTATTTT
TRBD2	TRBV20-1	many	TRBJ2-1	CSARLAGGLNEQFF	TGCAGTGCTAGGCTTGCGGGGGGACTCAATGAGCAGTTCTTC
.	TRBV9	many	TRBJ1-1	CASSAQGRVAFF	TGTGCCAGCAGCGCCCAGGGTCGGGTAGCTTTCTTT
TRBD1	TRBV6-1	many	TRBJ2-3	CASSPPGGRIDTQYF	TGTGCCAGCAGTCCGCCAGGGGGTCGTATAGATACGCAGTATTTT
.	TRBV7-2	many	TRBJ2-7	CASSLAVISRGGAYEQYF	TGTGCCAGCAGCTTAGCGGTCATTTCACGAGGGGGGGCCTACGAGCAGTACTTC
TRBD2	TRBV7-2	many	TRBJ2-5	CASSQGTGLEETQYF	TGTGCCAGCAGCCAAGGAACCGGACTAGAGGAGACCCAGTACTTC
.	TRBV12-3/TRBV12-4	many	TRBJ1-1	CASRATAFRTEAFF	TGTGCCAGCAGGGCGACAGCCTTCAGGACTGAAGCTTTCTTT
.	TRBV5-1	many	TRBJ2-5	CASSGPATKETQYF	TGCGCCAGCAGCGGTCCCGCTACGAAAGAGACCCAGTACTTC
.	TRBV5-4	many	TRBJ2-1	CASSESTRRVTNEQFF	TGTGCCAGCAGCGAATCGACGCGCAGGGTTACAAATGAGCAGTTCTTC
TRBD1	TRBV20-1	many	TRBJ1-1	CSAFLGDRAFTEAFF	TGCAGTGCTTTCTTAGGAGACAGGGCATTCACTGAAGCTTTCTTT
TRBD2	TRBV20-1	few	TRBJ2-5	CCASILAGDLGSETQYF	TGCTGTGCTAGTATACTAGCGGGGGACCTCGGGAGCGAGACCCAGTACTTC
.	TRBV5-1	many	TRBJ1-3	CASSLNGNSGNTIYF	TGCGCCAGCAGCTTGAACGGGAACTCTGGAAACACCATATATTTT
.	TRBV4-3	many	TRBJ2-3	CASSRLQGADTQYF	TGCGCCAGCAGCCGACTACAGGGTGCAGATACGCAGTATTTT
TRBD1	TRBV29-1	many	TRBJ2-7	CSVEDRWQGASEQYF	TGCAGCGTTGAAGATCGGTGGCAGGGGGCGTCCGAGCAGTACTTC
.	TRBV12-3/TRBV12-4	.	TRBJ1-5	CAISSKLNQPQHF	TGTGCCATCAGTTCTAAGCTCAATCAGCCCCAGCATTTC